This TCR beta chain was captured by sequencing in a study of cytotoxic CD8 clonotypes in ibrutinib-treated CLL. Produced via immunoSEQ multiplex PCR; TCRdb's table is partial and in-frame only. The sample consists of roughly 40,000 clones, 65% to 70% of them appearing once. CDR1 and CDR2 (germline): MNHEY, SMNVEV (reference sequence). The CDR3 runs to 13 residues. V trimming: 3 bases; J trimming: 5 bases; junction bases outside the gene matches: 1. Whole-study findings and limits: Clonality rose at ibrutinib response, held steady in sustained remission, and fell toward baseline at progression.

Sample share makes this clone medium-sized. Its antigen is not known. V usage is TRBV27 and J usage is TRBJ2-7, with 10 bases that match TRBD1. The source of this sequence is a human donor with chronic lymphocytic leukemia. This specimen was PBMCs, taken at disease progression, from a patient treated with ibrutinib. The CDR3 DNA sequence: TGTGCCAGCAGTTTGGGGACAGGGGACGAGCAGTACTTC. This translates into CASSLGTGDEQYF.